Presented here are 15 T cell receptor beta chains from one specimen sequenced in a study of cytomegalovirus exposure and HLA in healthy donors. The PCR made use of 60 Vbeta and 13 Jbeta primers. Sequencing used immunoSEQ multiplex PCR; TCRdb keeps in-frame clones, though not all of them. Of approximately 170,000 clones in the sample, over 70% are singletons; the top ten hold approximately 1.2%. The sample was PBMCs. These receptors all stem from a boy between 2 and 15 years old in good health and CMV-seronegative.

In regard to this clone: A far larger clone is one nucleotide away, so this likely arose from a read error. The same CDR3 can be traced to other DNA sequences in this sample. The rearrangement links TRBV6-1 to TRBJ1-2; 7 bases are shared with TRBD1. Germline V lookup: CDR1 MNHNS, CDR2 SASEGT. The CDR3 extends over 14 amino acids. The CDR3 spells CASSGPGTAYGYTF. CDR3 coding DNA: TGTGCCAGCAGTGGACCCGGGACAGCCTATGGTTACACCTTC.

This chain links TRBV7-8 with TRBJ1-5; D gene uncertain. Germline V gene data show CDR1 as SGHVS and CDR2 as FQNEAQ. The CDR3 consists of 17 residues. Trimming pared 2 bases from V and 3 bases from J, leaving 17 bases between. CDR3 DNA sequence: TGTGCCAGCAGCTTAAGGGAGCAATCCATTGCCAATCAGCCCCAGCATTTT. Translating gives CASSLREQSIANQPQHF. The whole variable domain, remainder taken from reference TRBV7-8 and TRBJ1-5, is GAGVSQSPRYKVAKRGQDVALRCDPISGHVSLFWYQQALGQGPEFLTYFQNEAQLDKSGLPSDRFFAERPEGSVSTLKIQRTQQEDSAVYLCASSLREQSIANQPQHFGDGTRLSIL.

As for this clone: Germline and junction disagree at one end, which may indicate a read error. The gene calls are TRBV11-2 and TRBJ2-7, with TRBD2 matching over 8 bases. CDR1 SGHAT and CDR2 FQNNGV come from the germline V gene. The CDR3 is made up of 12 amino acids. The CDR3 DNA reads as TGTGCCAGCAGCCACCTCGGGAGGGGGGATTTCTTC. Translating it yields CASSHLGRGDFF.

The chain recombines TRBV2 with TRBJ2-5, with TRBD2 as a possible D gene (5 bases). Germline CDR1 and CDR2: SNHLY and FYNNEI. This CDR3 is built from 14 residues. Trimming cost V 3 bases and J 5 bases, with 13 bases left between them. CDR3 residues: CASSDRTSLETQYF. The CDR3 bases are TGTGCCAGCAGTGACCGCACTAGTCTGGAGACCCAGTACTTC.

This clone was counted only a few times. The rearrangement links TRBV9 to TRBJ1-1; no definite D call. Trimming took off 7 bases at V and 3 bases at J, with 10 bases between the two ends. This CDR3 has 12 amino acids. Germline loops: CDR1 SGDLS, CDR2 YYNGEE. CDR3 protein: CASSRGDTEAFF. CDR3 nucleotide sequence: TGTGCCAGCTCGCGGGGAGACACTGAAGCTTTCTTT. Based on the CDR3 plus reference TRBV9 and TRBJ1-1, the full variable domain is DSGVTQTPKHLITATGQRVTLRCSPRSGDLSVYWYQQSLDQGLQFLIQYYNGEERAKGNILERFSAQQFPDLHSELNLSSLELGDSALYFCASSRGDTEAFFGQGTRLTVV.

This rearrangement joins TRBV5-6 to TRBJ1-1; 7 bases align to TRBD1. Losses at the gene ends were 6 bases for V and 0 bases for J; bases not matched to a gene: 5. CDR1 is SGHDT, CDR2 YYEEEE, per germline. The CDR3 spans 14 residues. CDR3 nucleotides: TGTGCCAGCACTCCCCAGGGGGTGAACACTGAAGCTTTCTTT. Translating gives CASTPQGVNTEAFF.

The chain recombines TRBV27 with TRBJ1-3; D is ambiguous. Gene TRBJ2-2 matches the end of the DNA better, so the J call may be wrong. The CDR3 runs to 13 residues. The germline V gene has CDR1 MNHEY and CDR2 SMNVEV (reference sequence). This CDR3 reads CASSLPKAGELFF. The CDR3 nucleotides are TGTGCCAGCAGTCTCCCAAAGGCCGGGGAGCTGTTTTTT.

The chain has TRBV5-4 and TRBJ2-5; D remains unclear. V was pared by 4 bases and J by 2 bases, with 9 bases between. Germline loops: CDR1 SGHNT, CDR2 YYREEE (reference sequence). The CDR3 consists of 13 residues. The DNA for the CDR3 is TGTGCCAGCAGCGAAACTACGCAAGAGACCCAGTACTTC. This translates into CASSETTQETQYF.

The chain combines TRBV4-3 with TRBJ2-3; the D gene is possibly TRBD2 (6 bases). CDR1 and CDR2 from the germline V gene are LGHNA and YSLEER. The CDR3 has 16 residues. Trimming took off 3 bases at V and 0 bases at J, with 13 bases between the two ends. CDR3 loop: CASSQGTAGSTDTQYF. CDR3 nucleotide sequence: TGCGCCAGCAGCCAGGGTACGGCGGGAAGCACAGATACGCAGTATTTT.

The V call is TRBV19, the J call TRBJ1-2, with D possibly TRBD1 on 5 matching bases. This CDR3 has 16 amino acids. Germline-derived CDR1 and CDR2 are LNHDA and SQIVND (reference sequence). Trimming shortened V by 5 bases and J by 0 bases, and 16 bases separated the two germline ends. CDR3 loop: CASSQGTTSANYGYTF. DNA for the CDR3: TGTGCCAGTAGTCAGGGAACCACCTCGGCTAACTATGGCTACACCTTC.

The chain is built from TRBV10-1 and TRBJ1-5; weak D call: TRBD1 (6 bases). The CDR3 consists of 18 residues. CDR1 and CDR2 (germline): WNHNN, SYGVQD (reference sequence). The V gene lost 4 bases and the J gene lost 4 bases, with 23 bases spanning the gap. CDR3 region: CASSVGNRYYRENQPQHF. CDR3 nucleotides: TGCGCCAGCAGTGTAGGCAACCGCTATTACAGGGAAAATCAGCCCCAGCATTTT.

The chain recombines TRBV7-9 with TRBJ1-2; 9 nucleotides line up with TRBD1. The CDR3 is 15 residues long. Losses at the gene ends were 3 bases for V and 7 bases for J; bases not matched to a gene: 9. Germline values: CDR1 SEHNR, CDR2 FQNEAQ (reference sequence). The CDR3 spells CASSFGAGQGGGYTF. The CDR3 region has the DNA TGTGCCAGCAGCTTCGGGGCGGGACAGGGTGGTGGCTACACCTTC.

The V call is TRBV18, the J call TRBJ1-4, with 7 bases aligning to TRBD1. V gave up 3 bases and J gave up 5 bases; unmatched junction bases: 3. Germline V gene lookup returns CDR1 KGHSH and CDR2 LQKENI. CDR3 length: 14 residues. This chain's CDR3 is CASSPGTDNEKLFF. As DNA, the CDR3 is TGTGCCAGCTCACCCGGGACAGACAATGAAAAACTGTTTTTT.

This chain connects TRBV20-1 to TRBJ2-1; 8 bases fit TRBD1. Germline lookup yields CDR1 DFQATT and CDR2 SNEGSKA (reference sequence). Losses at the gene ends were 5 bases for V and 7 bases for J; bases not matched to a gene: 1. The CDR3 contains 11 residues. CDR3 DNA sequence: TGCAGTGCTCAGGGGGCAAATGAGCAGTTCTTC. It yields the protein CSAQGANEQFF.

The chain is built from TRBV5-1 and TRBJ2-5, with 11 nucleotides matching TRBD2. V shed 1 base, J shed 4 bases, and the junction held 9 bases outside the gene matches. CDR3 length equals 17 residues. The germline V gene has CDR1 SGHRS and CDR2 YFSETQ. The CDR3 sequence is CASSLTSGSAIRETQYF. Here the CDR3 DNA reads TGCGCCAGCAGCTTGACTAGCGGGAGCGCCATTAGAGAGACCCAGTACTTC.